This is a list of T cell receptor beta chains from one sample in a study of cytomegalovirus exposure and HLA in healthy donors. Sequencing was performed with immunoSEQ multiplex PCR; in TCRdb, only in-frame clones are kept and a portion is missing. Among around 200,000 clones, 80% were seen once, and the ten largest hold under 0.8%. The sequencing sample was made of PBMCs. Receptors originate from a boy younger than 18 in good health and CMV-seronegative. Each CDR3 is given with its conserved first and last residue. The order of the fields is V gene, clone size, D gene, J gene, CDR3 DNA, CDR3 protein. D genes are given only for firm matches. Clone size is not always given. Where it is, it says once, few, many or a class for expanded clones.

V: TRBV4-3; size: once; D: .; J: TRBJ1-3; DNA: TGCGCCAGCAGCCTAGACACAGGGCCTGGAAACACCATATATTTT; CDR3: CASSLDTGPGNTIYF
V: TRBV7-2; size: .; D: TRBD1; J: TRBJ1-2; DNA: TGTGCCAGCAGCTTAGCATTAGGACAGGGGGCGGTCGGCTACACCTTC; CDR3: CASSLALGQGAVGYTF
V: TRBV6-5; size: .; D: .; J: TRBJ1-3; DNA: TGTGCCAGCAGTTACCTGGCCCCGAACTCTGGAAACACCATATATTTT; CDR3: CASSYLAPNSGNTIYF
V: TRBV4-3; size: .; D: TRBD2; J: TRBJ2-7; DNA: TGCGCCAGCAGCCAAACGGCGGGAGCGCTCTTCGAGCAGTACTTC; CDR3: CASSQTAGALFEQYF
V: TRBV4-3; size: few; D: TRBD2; J: TRBJ2-2; DNA: TGCGCCAGCAGCCTTCTCCCCGGGACTAGCGGGGAGCTGTTTTTT; CDR3: CASSLLPGTSGELFF
V: TRBV9; size: .; D: .; J: TRBJ1-1; DNA: TGTGCCAGCAGCGTAGCTGGAGGAAAGAACACTGAAGCTTTCTTT; CDR3: CASSVAGGKNTEAFF
V: TRBV30; size: .; D: TRBD2; J: TRBJ2-1; DNA: TGTGCCTGGGAAGTAGCGGGGCCTAATACCTACAATGAGCAGTTCTTC; CDR3: CAWEVAGPNTYNEQFF
V: TRBV5-1; size: .; D: TRBD1; J: TRBJ1-1; DNA: TGCGCCAGCAGCTTGGAACCAGGGGGAAACACTGAAGCTTTCTTT; CDR3: CASSLEPGGNTEAFF
V: TRBV30; size: .; D: TRBD1; J: TRBJ1-2; DNA: TGTGCCTTTACAGGGGGCGCATGGAGCGATGGCTACACCTTC; CDR3: CAFTGGAWSDGYTF
V: TRBV5-6; size: .; D: .; J: TRBJ1-5; DNA: TGTGCCAGCAGCCAGGGCCCGACGAGCAATCAGCCCCAGCATTTT; CDR3: CASSQGPTSNQPQHF
V: TRBV6-5; size: once; D: .; J: TRBJ2-7; DNA: TGTGCCAGCAGAACCGACAGGAACGAGCAGTACTTC; CDR3: CASRTDRNEQYF
V: TRBV4-2; size: .; D: .; J: TRBJ2-7; DNA: TGTGCCAGCAGCCAAGAAAAGCAGGGTCCCTACGAGCAGTACTTC; CDR3: CASSQEKQGPYEQYF
V: TRBV7-6; size: .; D: TRBD2; J: TRBJ2-2; DNA: TGTGCCAGCAGGACCACTAGCGGGAGGGCCGGGGAGCTGTTTTTT; CDR3: CASRTTSGRAGELFF
V: TRBV5-8; size: .; D: TRBD1; J: TRBJ1-5; DNA: TGTGCCAGCAGCGAACCGGGACAGGGGGATCAGCCCCAGCATTTT; CDR3: CASSEPGQGDQPQHF
V: TRBV7-8; size: few; D: .; J: TRBJ1-1; DNA: TGTGCCAGCAGCTTAGCACAGAACACTGAAGCTTTCTTT; CDR3: CASSLAQNTEAFF
V: TRBV5-1; size: .; D: TRBD2; J: TRBJ2-7; DNA: TGCGCCAGCAGCAGGGAGCGGGGTAGCTCCTACGAGCAGTACTTC; CDR3: CASSRERGSSYEQYF
V: TRBV6-1; size: few; D: .; J: TRBJ2-7; DNA: TGTGCCAGCAGTCGACTCACAGGGAACGAGCAGTACTTC; CDR3: CASSRLTGNEQYF
V: TRBV7-9; size: .; D: TRBD1; J: TRBJ2-1; DNA: TGTGCCAGCAGGGACAGGGTCTCCTACAATGAGCAGTTCTTC; CDR3: CASRDRVSYNEQFF
V: TRBV10-3; size: .; D: .; J: TRBJ2-7; DNA: TGTGCCATCAGTGTCCGGGGCTACGAGCAGTACTTC; CDR3: CAISVRGYEQYF
V: TRBV6-9; size: .; D: .; J: TRBJ2-1; DNA: TGTGCCAGCAGGCACCCTGGCAGGGTCAATGAGCAGTTCTTC; CDR3: CASRHPGRVNEQFF
V: TRBV30; size: .; D: .; J: TRBJ2-2; DNA: TGTGCAACAGATGCGGGTACCTCCGGGGAGCTGTTTTTT; CDR3: CATDAGTSGELFF
V: TRBV4-2; size: few; D: .; J: TRBJ2-2; DNA: TGTGCCAGCAGCCCCCTCGATGCGGGCAGCGCGAACACCGGGGAGCTGTTTTTT; CDR3: CASSPLDAGSANTGELFF
V: TRBV5-4; size: .; D: TRBD2; J: TRBJ2-7; DNA: TGTGCCAGCAGCTTCTGGACTAGCGGGGACGAGCAGTACTTC; CDR3: CASSFWTSGDEQYF
V: TRBV6-6; size: .; D: .; J: TRBJ2-1; DNA: TGTGCCAGCAGTTCGTCCACAGTCCGATACAATGAGCAGTTCTTC; CDR3: CASSSSTVRYNEQFF
V: TRBV10-3; size: .; D: TRBD2; J: TRBJ2-5; DNA: TGTGCCATCAGTGATCAGACTAGCGGGAGGGCGAAGACCCAGTACTTC; CDR3: CAISDQTSGRAKTQYF
V: TRBV9; size: .; D: .; J: TRBJ1-1; DNA: TGTGCCAGCAGCCCCCGCAGGGAGAACACTGAAGCTTTCTTT; CDR3: CASSPRRENTEAFF
V: TRBV5-4; size: .; D: .; J: TRBJ1-1; DNA: TGTGCCAGCAGCGTGAGCCCCACTGAAGCTTTCTTT; CDR3: CASSVSPTEAFF
V: TRBV4-2; size: few; D: .; J: TRBJ1-2; DNA: TGTGCCAGCAGCCAAGATGGGGCAGATACTAACTATGGCTACACCTTC; CDR3: CASSQDGADTNYGYTF
V: TRBV2; size: .; D: TRBD1; J: TRBJ1-5; DNA: TGTGCCAGCAGTTGGGACAGGGGTCAGCCCCAGCATTTT; CDR3: CASSWDRGQPQHF
V: TRBV5-1; size: .; D: TRBD1; J: TRBJ2-1; DNA: TGCGCCAGCAGCCCGACAGGGGCTCATACGAATGAGCAGTTCTTC; CDR3: CASSPTGAHTNEQFF
V: TRBV7-2; size: once; D: .; J: TRBJ2-7; DNA: TGTGCCAGCAGCCTAAACGGAGCCTACGAGCAGTACTTC; CDR3: CASSLNGAYEQYF
V: TRBV6-5; size: .; D: .; J: TRBJ1-5; DNA: TGTGCCAGCAGCCCCGGGACAAGCAATCAGCCCCAGCATTTT; CDR3: CASSPGTSNQPQHF
V: TRBV25-1; size: .; D: .; J: TRBJ2-3; DNA: TGTGCCAGCAGTGCAACTATTGATACGCAGTATTTT; CDR3: CASSATIDTQYF
V: TRBV5-1; size: .; D: .; J: TRBJ1-1; DNA: TGCGCCAGCAGCTTGGGCGGGGGGCCCACTGAAGCTTTCTTT; CDR3: CASSLGGGPTEAFF
V: TRBV9; size: .; D: TRBD2; J: TRBJ2-1; DNA: TGTGCCAGCAGCGTGGGACTAGTCAATGAGCAGTTCTTC; CDR3: CASSVGLVNEQFF
V: TRBV2; size: .; D: TRBD1; J: TRBJ1-3; DNA: TGTGCCAGCAGTCGGCGACAGGGGACTGGAAACACCATATATTTT; CDR3: CASSRRQGTGNTIYF
V: TRBV9; size: once; D: TRBD1; J: TRBJ2-7; DNA: TGTGCCAGCAGCGTCGACAGGGCCGAGCAGTACTTC; CDR3: CASSVDRAEQYF
V: TRBV25-1; size: .; D: .; J: TRBJ2-7; DNA: TGTGCCAGCAGTGAATCTTCAGGGCGAAATTATGAGTCCTACGAGCAGTACTTC; CDR3: CASSESSGRNYESYEQYF
V: TRBV6-5; size: .; D: .; J: TRBJ2-3; DNA: TGTGCCAGCAAGCGCGGGCTTACAGATACGCAGTATTTT; CDR3: CASKRGLTDTQYF
V: TRBV19; size: .; D: .; J: TRBJ2-2; DNA: TGTGCCAGTCAGAGGTTGGACACCGGGGAGCTGTTTTTT; CDR3: CASQRLDTGELFF
V: TRBV5-4; size: .; D: TRBD1; J: TRBJ1-4; DNA: TGTGCCAGCAGACTCGGGACAGGTGCGGGAGTGGCTGAAAAACTGTTTTTT; CDR3: CASRLGTGAGVAEKLFF
V: TRBV5-1; size: .; D: TRBD1; J: TRBJ2-7; DNA: TGCGCCAGCAAAGAGACAGGGGGCTACGAGCAGTACTTC; CDR3: CASKETGGYEQYF
V: TRBV7-3; size: .; D: .; J: TRBJ1-1; DNA: TGTGCCACTGGTGATTCCACAAACACTGAAGCTTTCTTT; CDR3: CATGDSTNTEAFF
V: TRBV2; size: .; D: .; J: TRBJ1-2; DNA: TGTGCCAGCAGTGAAACAGCTGATTACTATGGCTACACCTTC; CDR3: CASSETADYYGYTF
V: TRBV7-6; size: .; D: TRBD1; J: TRBJ1-3; DNA: TGTGCCAGCAGCCCAGACAGGGCCGGAAACACCATATATTTT; CDR3: CASSPDRAGNTIYF
V: TRBV19; size: .; D: .; J: TRBJ2-1; DNA: TGTGCCAGTGCCAACCAGGCGAGCTCCTACAATGAGCAGTTCTTC; CDR3: CASANQASSYNEQFF
V: TRBV10-2; size: .; D: TRBD2; J: TRBJ2-7; DNA: TGCGCCAGCAGTGAGTCGGGTCTGTTGGTAGCGGGGACCTACGAGCAGTACTTC; CDR3: CASSESGLLVAGTYEQYF
V: TRBV4-3; size: .; D: .; J: TRBJ1-1; DNA: TGCGCCAGCAGCCAAGATTCAGAGAACACTGAAGCTTTCTTT; CDR3: CASSQDSENTEAFF
V: TRBV27; size: once; D: .; J: TRBJ1-1; DNA: TGTGCCAGCAGTGGGCCGGGGGAAGCTTTCTTT; CDR3: CASSGPGEAFF
V: TRBV5-4; size: .; D: .; J: TRBJ2-4; DNA: TGTGCCAGCAGCAGGGGCGGTAGCAACATTCAGTACTTC; CDR3: CASSRGGSNIQYF
V: TRBV15; size: .; D: .; J: TRBJ1-1; DNA: TGTGCCACCGGGACCAGGGGAACTGAAGCTTTCTTT; CDR3: CATGTRGTEAFF
V: TRBV18; size: .; D: .; J: TRBJ1-3; DNA: TGTGCCAGCTCACCACCGACGGGTAATCCTGGAAACACCATATATTTT; CDR3: CASSPPTGNPGNTIYF
V: TRBV4-3; size: .; D: .; J: TRBJ1-2; DNA: TGCGCCAGCAGCCAAGATTCAGGGAGGTTTAACTATGGCTACACCTTC; CDR3: CASSQDSGRFNYGYTF
V: TRBV9; size: few; D: .; J: TRBJ1-1; DNA: TGTGCCAGCAGCGTAGTTGGCGGATTCCATCCTGAAGCTTTCTTT; CDR3: CASSVVGGFHPEAFF
V: TRBV10-3; size: once; D: .; J: TRBJ1-6; DNA: TGTGCCATCAGTGAGTCATCTTCGGGAGGAAATTCACCCCTCCACTTT; CDR3: CAISESSSGGNSPLHF
V: TRBV7-9; size: .; D: .; J: TRBJ1-5; DNA: TGTGCCAGCAGCCAGGGGACCATCTTCAGCAATCAGCCCCAGCATTTT; CDR3: CASSQGTIFSNQPQHF
V: TRBV7-3; size: .; D: .; J: TRBJ2-1; DNA: TGTGCCAGCAGCTTAGGGAGAGACAATGAGCAGTTCTTC; CDR3: CASSLGRDNEQFF
V: TRBV12-5; size: .; D: TRBD2; J: TRBJ2-1; DNA: TGTGCTAGTGGAAAGACTAGCGGGAGATTCCCGTACTACTACAATGAGCAGTTCTTC; CDR3: CASGKTSGRFPYYYNEQFF
V: TRBV10-3; size: .; D: TRBD1; J: TRBJ1-1; DNA: TGTGCCATCAGTTGGGACAGGGATAACACTGAAGCTTTCTTT; CDR3: CAISWDRDNTEAFF
V: TRBV7-8; size: .; D: .; J: TRBJ1-4; DNA: TGTGCCAGCAGCTTAGGCGGTGGGGGGGCTGGTGGAAAACTGTTTTTT; CDR3: CASSLGGGGAGGKLFF